This T cell receptor (beta chain) originates from a study of blood T cells in healthy people across ages. The CDR3 is 14 amino acids. Germline V gene lookup returns CDR1 DFQATT and CDR2 SNEGSKA (reference sequence). A remark on this clonotype: What it recognizes is unknown. One end of the junction does not line up with germline, which may come from a read error.

For the second PCR, which ran for 7 to 11 cycles, a sample-barcoded 5' primer and a J-beta primer mix were used. Each cDNA molecule received a tag from a template-switch adaptor that had 12 random nucleotides. TCRdb reanalysed the 5' RACE reads using MiXCR and keeps one entry per CDR3 protein. The table has about 760,000 distinct CDR3 sequences, more than 55% seen once. Study conclusions and caveats: Age brought a roughly linear fall in TCR beta diversity measured per million T cells.

The chain carries TRBV20-1 and TRBJ2-3; 11 bases fit TRBD2. The sequence derives from a man aged 35 to 55 in good health. Specimen: blood. DNA of the CDR3: TGCAGTGCAAGACTAGCGGGGTTTACAGATACGCAGTACTTT. Translated, it gives CSARLAGFTDTQYF.